The sequence of this T cell receptor (beta chain) was determined in a study of T cell responses to AZD1222 COVID-19 vaccine. Across the study: Pooling was applied to second doses at about 4 or about 12 weeks. General study findings and limits: The donors showed a predominance of white British ancestry and of females, with possible underestimation of clonal diversity.

Points on this clone: Its antigen is currently unknown.

V lost 3 bases and J lost 7, with 9 bases in between. CDR1 is KGHSH and CDR2 is LQKENI in the germline V gene. This CDR3 is built from 12 residues. Profiled with immunoSEQ multiplex PCR; TCRdb holds only in-frame clones, not every one. The sample has over 150,000 clones, 85% to 95% seen once. The receptor was derived from an adult in good health. The sample here was peripheral blood, taken on day 0 of AZD1222 vaccination. V and J are TRBV18 and TRBJ1-1; the D is unclear. The CDR3 reads CASSPLQYEAFF. As DNA, the CDR3 is TGTGCCAGCTCACCGCTCCAGTATGAAGCTTTCTTT.